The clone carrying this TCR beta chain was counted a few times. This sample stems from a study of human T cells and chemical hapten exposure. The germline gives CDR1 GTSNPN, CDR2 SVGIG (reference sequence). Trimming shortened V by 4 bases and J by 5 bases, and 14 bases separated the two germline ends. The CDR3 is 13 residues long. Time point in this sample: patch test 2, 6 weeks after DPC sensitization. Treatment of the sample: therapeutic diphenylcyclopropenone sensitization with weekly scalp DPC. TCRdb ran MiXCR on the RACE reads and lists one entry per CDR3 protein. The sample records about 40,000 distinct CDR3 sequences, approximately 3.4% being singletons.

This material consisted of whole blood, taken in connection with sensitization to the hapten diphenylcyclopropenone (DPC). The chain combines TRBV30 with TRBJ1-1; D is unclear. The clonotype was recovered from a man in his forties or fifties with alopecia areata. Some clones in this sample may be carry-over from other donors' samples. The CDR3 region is CAWTWDKGTEAFF. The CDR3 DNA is TGTGCCTGGACTTGGGATAAAGGGACTGAAGCTTTCTTT.